Below are 18 T cell receptor beta chains sequenced from a single sample in a study of control samples from healthy donors and cancer patients. The repertoire was sequenced with immunoSEQ multiplex PCR; TCRdb's copy has only in-frame clones and lacks some. This table has approximately 160,000 clones, roughly 94% appearing once. The source material was blood. The receptors come from a young woman in good health.

This chain uses TRBV7-8 with TRBJ1-1; 11 bases are a match to TRBD1. The CDR3 is made up of 19 amino acids. Looked up from germline, CDR1 is SGHVS and CDR2 is FQNEAQ. The V gene end was trimmed by 0 bases and the J gene end by 0 bases; junction bases not matched to a gene: 9. CDR3 region: CASSLAPGQGGPLNTEAFF. In nucleotides, the CDR3 is TGTGCCAGCAGCTTAGCGCCGGGACAGGGGGGACCGTTGAACACTGAAGCTTTCTTT.

Here the CDR3 reads CASTRGLGFSTDTQYF. DNA for the CDR3: TGCGCCAGCACCCGGGGACTAGGATTCAGCACAGATACGCAGTATTTT. The V call is TRBV5-1, the J call TRBJ2-3; 8 bases fit TRBD2. CDR3 length: 16 amino acids. Germline V gene data show CDR1 as SGHRS and CDR2 as YFSETQ. V trimming: 6 bases; J trimming: 0 bases; junction bases outside the gene matches: 9.

J is TRBJ1-5 and V is TRBV28; D not resolved. This CDR3 spans 11 amino acids. Trimming removed 6 bases from V and 9 bases from J, with 9 bases in between. Per germline, CDR1 MDHEN and CDR2 SYDVKM. The CDR3 protein is CASRKNGPQHF. The CDR3 coding sequence is TGTGCCAGCAGGAAAAACGGGCCCCAGCATTTT.

The rearrangement joins TRBV5-4 to TRBJ2-5; TRBD1 or TRBD2 may be the D gene (5 bases each). The CDR3 sequence is 16 residues long. Trimming took off 0 bases at V and 13 bases at J, with 25 bases between the two ends. CDR1 and CDR2 from the germline V gene are SGHNT and YYREEE (reference sequence). The CDR3, as DNA: TGTGCCAGCAGCTTGGTTATGATGGCAGGGACCCCAGTATGGTACTTC. Translating it yields CASSLVMMAGTPVWYF.

This clone was seen just once. This rearrangement joins TRBV5-4 to TRBJ2-7; 12 nucleotides agree with TRBD2. The CDR3 loop spans 15 amino acids. Germline values: CDR1 SGHNT, CDR2 YYREEE (reference sequence). The CDR3 region is CASALATSGGYEQYF. Written as DNA, the CDR3 is TGTGCGTCAGCATTGGCGACTAGCGGGGGCTACGAGCAGTACTTC.

The CDR3 reads CATSDQGQGGGETQYF. The CDR3 region has the DNA TGTGCCACCAGTGATCAGGGACAGGGAGGAGGAGAGACCCAGTACTTC. V usage is TRBV24-1 and J usage is TRBJ2-5; 9 nucleotides agree with TRBD1. Germline CDR1 is KGHDR and CDR2 is SFDVKD. The CDR3 totals 16 residues. Unmatched junction bases numbered 8, after V lost 3 bases and J lost 4 bases.

The chain is built from TRBV28 and TRBJ1-5; D gene unclear. V was cut by 4 bases and J by 6 bases, with 22 bases left in between. Germline assignment: CDR1 MDHEN and CDR2 SYDVKM. This CDR3 region has 17 residues. CDR3 nucleotide sequence: TGTGCCAGCAGTTCTCCGAGTTTCAGTCAGGCCGGTCAGCCCCAGCATTTT. Translated: CASSSPSFSQAGQPQHF.

This rearrangement joins TRBV28 to TRBJ1-1, with 7 bases lining up with TRBD1. The CDR3 totals 19 residues. V shed 2 bases, J shed 2 bases, and the junction held 17 bases outside the gene matches. From germline, CDR1 is MDHEN and CDR2 SYDVKM. This chain's CDR3 is CASSLDPSRDSGLNTEAFF. CDR3 DNA: TGTGCCAGCAGTTTAGATCCCTCGCGGGACAGCGGTCTAAACACTGAAGCTTTCTTT. The entire variable domain, with the rest obtained from reference TRBV28 and TRBJ1-1, is as follows: DVKVTQSSRYLVKRTGEKVFLECVQDMDHENMFWYRQDPGLGLRLIYFSYDVKMKEKGDIPEGYSVSREKKERFSLILESASTNQTSMYLCASSLDPSRDSGLNTEAFFGQGTRLTVV.

V and J are TRBV5-1 and TRBJ1-4, with D unresolved. The V gene's germline CDR1 is SGHRS and CDR2 YFSETQ. Trimming took 0 bases from V and 5 from J, leaving 11 bases between them. This CDR3 has 15 amino acids. As DNA, the CDR3 is TGCGCCAGCAGCTTGGCGCCGGCGGGGAATGAAAAACTGTTTTTT. It is translated as CASSLAPAGNEKLFF.

The chain couples TRBV7-2 to TRBJ1-2; D unclear. CDR3 size: 14 residues. Germline CDR1 is SGHTA and CDR2 is FQGNSA. Trimming shortened V by 1 base and J by 1 base, and 7 bases separated the two germline ends. The CDR3 protein is CASSLGPSNYGYTF. CDR3 DNA: TGTGCCAGCAGCTTAGGGCCCAGTAACTATGGCTACACCTTC.

The V and J genes are TRBV6-5 and TRBJ1-3; the D gene is possibly TRBD1 (5 bases). CDR3 length equals 15 residues. The V end lost 6 bases, the J end lost 0 bases, and 12 bases lay between the germline ends. Germline CDR1 MNHEY, CDR2 SVGAGI. CDR3 residues: CASSRPGNSGNTIYF. Written as DNA, the CDR3 is TGTGCCAGCAGCCGTCCAGGGAACTCTGGAAACACCATATATTTT.

This chain uses TRBV5-6 with TRBJ2-7; tentative D call: TRBD2 (6 bases). Trimming took 4 bases from V and 0 from J, leaving 17 bases between them. The germline V gene encodes CDR1 SGHDT and CDR2 YYEEEE. This CDR3 comprises 16 residues. The CDR3 nucleotides read TGTGCCAGCAGCCCGTCTGCGGCGGGGAGCTCCTACGAGCAGTACTTC. This codes for CASSPSAAGSSYEQYF.

CDR3 sequence reads: CASSQSIRGAGELFF. The DNA for the CDR3 is TGTGCCAGCAGCCAATCTATCCGGGGTGCCGGGGAGCTGTTTTTT. This chain links TRBV3-1 (or the pseudogene TRBV3-2) with TRBJ2-2; possible D gene TRBD2, 5 bases. Trimming shortened V by 2 bases and J by 6 bases, and 13 bases separated the two germline ends. CDR3 length: 15 residues. Per the germline V gene, CDR1 is LGHDT and CDR2 is YNNKEL (reference sequence).

This clone was counted once. The gene calls are TRBV5-5 and TRBJ1-4, with D possibly matching TRBD1 (6 bases). Trimming removed 5 bases at V and 7 bases at J, with 18 bases between. The CDR3 loop spans 15 amino acids. The germline CDR1 and CDR2 sequences are SGHKS and YYEKEE (reference sequence). Here the CDR3 reads CASSPQTGRREKLFF. Written as DNA, the CDR3 is TGTGCCAGCAGTCCCCAGACAGGTCGACGTGAAAAACTGTTTTTT. The variable domain in full, completed from reference TRBV5-5 and TRBJ1-4, reads DAGVTQSPTHLIKTRGQQVTLRCSPISGHKSVSWYQQVLGQGPQFIFQYYEKEERGRGNFPDRFSARQFPNYSSELNVNALLLGDSALYLCASSPQTGRREKLFFGSGTQLSVL.

The genes are TRBV20-1 and TRBJ1-1; maybe TRBD1 (5 bases). Germline V lookup: CDR1 DFQATT, CDR2 SNEGSKA (reference sequence). V lost 6 bases and J 11 bases, leaving 16 bases between the germline ends. CDR3 length: 11 amino acids. CDR3 nucleotide sequence: TGCAGTGCCAAGGTGGGGGTAGCGGCTTTCTTT. This encodes CSAKVGVAAFF.

The chain joins TRBV10-3 to TRBJ1-1, with D unresolved. Trimming removed 11 bases at V and 1 base at J, with 8 bases between. CDR1 is ENHRY and CDR2 is SYGVKD in the germline V gene. The CDR3 contains 11 residues. CDR3 protein: CAVAENTEAFF. In nucleotides, the CDR3 is TGTGCCGTGGCGGAGAACACTGAAGCTTTCTTT.

The chain recombines TRBV27 with TRBJ1-1, with TRBD1 identical over 8 bases. V lost 3 bases, J lost 0 bases, and 6 bases stayed unmatched. This CDR3 has 16 amino acids. Germline loops: CDR1 MNHEY, CDR2 SMNVEV (reference sequence). Here the CDR3 DNA reads TGTGCCAGCAGTTTTAGGGCAGGGGGCCTGAACACTGAAGCTTTCTTT. It translates to CASSFRAGGLNTEAFF.

CDR3 sequence: CASSLGGAGEQFF. For the CDR3, the DNA is TGTGCCAGCAGCTTAGGGGGGGCAGGGGAGCAGTTCTTC. This chain links TRBV11-3 with TRBJ2-1; D tentatively fits TRBD1 or TRBD2 (6 bases each). Germline V gives CDR1 SGHNT, CDR2 YENEEA. This CDR3 spans 13 amino acids. Trimming left V 1 base short and J 10 bases short, with 11 bases between.